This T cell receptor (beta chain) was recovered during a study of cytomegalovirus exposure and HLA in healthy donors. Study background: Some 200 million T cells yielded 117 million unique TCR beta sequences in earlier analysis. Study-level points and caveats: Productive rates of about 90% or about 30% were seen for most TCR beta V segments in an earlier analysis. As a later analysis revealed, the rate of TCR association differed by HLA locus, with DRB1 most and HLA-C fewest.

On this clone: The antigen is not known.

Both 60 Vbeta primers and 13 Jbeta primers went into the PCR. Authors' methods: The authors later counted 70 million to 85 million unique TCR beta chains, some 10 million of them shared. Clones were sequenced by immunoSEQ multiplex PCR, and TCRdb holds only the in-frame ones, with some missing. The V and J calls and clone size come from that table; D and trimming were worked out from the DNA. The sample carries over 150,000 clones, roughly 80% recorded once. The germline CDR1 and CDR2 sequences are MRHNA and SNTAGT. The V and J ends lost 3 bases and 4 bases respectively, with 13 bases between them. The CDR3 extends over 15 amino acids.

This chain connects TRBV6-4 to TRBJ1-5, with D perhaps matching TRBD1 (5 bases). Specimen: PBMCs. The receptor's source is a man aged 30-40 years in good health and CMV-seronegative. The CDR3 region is CASSEGAGGNQPQHF. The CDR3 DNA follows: TGTGCCAGCAGTGAAGGGGCAGGAGGGAATCAGCCCCAGCATTTT.